The clone carrying this T cell receptor beta chain was seen a few times. The target antigen is unknown. The sample originates from a study of response to subunit inactivated influenza vaccine. Trimming removed 3 bases from V and 5 bases from J, with 17 bases in between. The CDR3 has 15 amino acids. CDR1 LNHNV and CDR2 YYDKDF come from the germline V gene (reference sequence). TCRdb passed the RT-PCR reads through MiXCR, listing each CDR3 protein once. The repertoire has 500,000 or so distinct CDR3 sequences, roughly 9.8% of them found once; the top ten carry approximately 12%. The study, taken as a whole, reports: The study's authors posited that every seasonal influenza vaccination enlists few new T cells.

This chain joins TRBV15 and TRBJ2-7; D might be TRBD1 (5 bases). The receptor comes from a man between 45 and 60 years old who received an inactivated influenza vaccine. Sequenced material: PBMCs from blood, taken roughly 46 days after vaccination. The CDR3: CATSRNPDSPHEQYF. The CDR3, as DNA: TGTGCCACCAGCAGGAACCCCGACAGCCCTCACGAGCAGTACTTC.